These 27 T cell receptor beta chains came from one sample sequenced in a study of blood T cell repertoires in COVID-19. Here immunoSEQ multiplex PCR was the method, and the copy in TCRdb shows in-frame clones only, minus some. The table has 200,000 to 250,000 clones, about 83% seen once. Sequences were obtained from peripheral blood. Receptors were obtained from a human donor in a cohort sampled during active COVID-19.

The chain employs TRBV18 and TRBJ2-1, with 7 bases identical to TRBD1. After removal of 6 bases from V and 4 bases from J, the junction contained 6 bases not matched to a gene. This CDR3 is 14 amino acids long. CDR1 and CDR2 (germline): KGHSH, LQKENI. The CDR3 loop reads CASSPGTDYNEQFF. DNA for the CDR3: TGTGCCAGCTCTCCCGGGACAGATTACAATGAGCAGTTCTTC. The whole variable domain, filled in from reference TRBV18 and TRBJ2-1, reads NAGVMQNPRHLVRRRGQEARLRCSPMKGHSHVYWYRQLPEEGLKFMVYLQKENIIDESGMPKERFSAEFPKEGPSILRIQQVVRGDSAAYFCASSPGTDYNEQFFGPGTRLTVL.

This sequence joins TRBV25-1 and TRBJ1-1, with D perhaps matching TRBD1 (6 bases). The CDR3 length is 12 residues. Per the germline V gene, CDR1 is MGHDK and CDR2 is SYGVNS. V lost 2 bases and J lost 6, with 7 bases in between. The CDR3 is CASSERGSEAFF. As DNA, the CDR3 is TGTGCCAGCAGTGAAAGGGGGTCTGAAGCTTTCTTT.

V gene TRBV7-2 combines with J gene TRBJ2-3, with D perhaps TRBD2 (6 bases). CDR3 size: 17 residues. CDR1 SGHTA and CDR2 FQGNSA come from the germline V gene. V lost 5 bases and J 4 bases, leaving 22 bases between the germline ends. In DNA, the CDR3 is TGTGCCAGCAGCCTTCTCGGGCGGCTAGCGTGGGCAGATACGCAGTATTTT. Its protein product is CASSLLGRLAWADTQYF.

This clone occurred a few times. The rearrangement joins TRBV7-2 to TRBJ1-2, with D unresolved. Germline V gene data show CDR1 as SGHTA and CDR2 as FQGNSA. The CDR3 consists of 14 residues. V was shortened by 5 bases and J by 1 base, with 11 bases between the two germline ends. The CDR3 reads CASSPGSLNYGYTF. Written as DNA, the CDR3 is TGTGCCAGCAGCCCGGGGAGCCTTAACTATGGCTACACCTTC.

V and J are TRBV28 and TRBJ1-1, with 9 positions matching TRBD1. Trimming removed 6 bases from V and 0 bases from J; junction bases left unmatched: 5. Per the germline V gene, CDR1 is MDHEN and CDR2 is SYDVKM. The CDR3 extends over 15 amino acids. The CDR3, as DNA: TGTGCCAGCAGCACAGGGGGCGCGATGAACACTGAAGCTTTCTTT. Translation: CASSTGGAMNTEAFF.

This chain connects TRBV3-1 (or the pseudogene TRBV3-2) to TRBJ2-2; unclear D gene. The V end lost 1 base, the J end lost 7 bases, and 10 bases lay between the germline ends. This CDR3 region has 14 residues. Germline V gives CDR1 LGHDT, CDR2 YNNKEL (reference sequence). The CDR3 protein is CASSQGLGHGELFF. CDR3 DNA sequence: TGTGCCAGCAGCCAAGGGCTAGGCCACGGGGAGCTGTTTTTT.

The chain recombines TRBV5-4 with TRBJ2-1; 10 bases align to TRBD2. Germline CDR1 is SGHNT and CDR2 is YYREEE (reference sequence). V lost 0 bases to trimming and J lost 0 bases; unmatched junction nucleotides: 12. This CDR3 is built from 20 residues. For the CDR3, the DNA is TGTGCCAGCAGCTTGGGGGCCGGGACTAGCGCAAGTATCTCCTACAATGAGCAGTTCTTC. Its translation is CASSLGAGTSASISYNEQFF.

The chain uses TRBV4-1 and TRBJ1-1, with 10 bases fitting TRBD1. In germline, CDR1 is MGHRA, CDR2 YSYEKL. The V segment lost 1 base and the J segment 7 bases; nucleotides outside the gene matches: 3. This CDR3 contains 14 residues. CDR3 DNA: TGCGCCAGCAGCCAAGGGACAGGGGGGGATGAAGCTTTCTTT. Translation: CASSQGTGGDEAFF.

Only one count was recorded for this clone. The chain recombines TRBV5-8 with TRBJ2-2; D is undetermined. This CDR3 is 13 amino acids long. Trimming removed 4 bases at V and 4 bases at J, with 8 bases between. Per the germline V gene, CDR1 is SGHTS and CDR2 is YDEGEE. The CDR3 nucleotides are TGTGCCAGCAGCCGACGGAGCACCGGGGAGCTGTTTTTT. Its translation: CASSRRSTGELFF.

The gene calls are TRBV11-2 and TRBJ2-7; TRBD1 might be the D (5 bases). Trimming took off 4 bases at V and 1 base at J, with 11 bases between the two ends. The CDR3 runs to 14 residues. Looked up from germline, CDR1 is SGHAT and CDR2 is FQNNGV. The chain's CDR3 is CASSSFDSSYEQYF. For the CDR3, the DNA is TGTGCCAGCAGCTCCTTCGACAGTTCCTACGAGCAGTACTTC.

This sequence joins TRBV5-4 and TRBJ2-4; TRBD1 aligns across 7 bases. This CDR3 has 15 amino acids. Germline CDR1 is SGHNT and CDR2 is YYREEE (reference sequence). Unmatched junction bases numbered 5, after V lost 1 base and J lost 4 bases. The CDR3 is CASSLIGQEKNIQYF. Here the CDR3 DNA reads TGTGCCAGCAGCTTGATAGGACAGGAGAAAAACATTCAGTACTTC.

The gene calls are TRBV30 and TRBJ1-6, with D possibly TRBD1 on 6 matching bases. V was cut by 3 bases and J by 2 bases, with 17 bases left in between. This CDR3 has 17 amino acids. The germline CDR1 and CDR2 sequences are GTSNPN and SVGIG (reference sequence). This chain's CDR3 is CAWRPIRGGTYNSPLHF. The CDR3 DNA sequence: TGTGCCTGGAGGCCCATTAGGGGGGGAACCTATAATTCACCCCTCCACTTT.

The J gene is TRBJ2-7, the V gene TRBV28; TRBD1 agrees at 7 bases. This CDR3 has 14 residues. V lost 6 bases, J lost 2 bases, and 7 bases stayed unmatched. CDR1 and CDR2 (germline): MDHEN, SYDVKM. In nucleotides, the CDR3 is TGTGCCAGCAGCCTCCAAGGGACAGCCTACGAGCAGTACTTC. Protein: CASSLQGTAYEQYF.

Worth noting for this clone: A junction boundary mismatches the germline segment, possibly from a read error. This chain uses TRBV7-7 with TRBJ2-5; TRBD1 agrees at 7 bases. The CDR3 has 14 amino acids. Germline CDR1 reads SSHAT; CDR2 reads FNYEAQ (reference sequence). CDR3: CASSLGTAQETQYF. CDR3 bases: TGTGCTAGCAGCCTCGGGACAGCTCAAGAGACCCAGTACTTC.

The chain recombines TRBV24-1 with TRBJ1-5; tentative D call: TRBD1 (6 bases). The germline V gene encodes CDR1 KGHDR and CDR2 SFDVKD. This CDR3 comprises 16 residues. The ends were cut back, 1 base at V and 6 bases at J, with 15 bases in the middle. The CDR3 loop is CATSDLERGGGQPQHF. The CDR3 coding sequence is TGTGCCACCAGTGATTTAGAAAGGGGAGGGGGTCAGCCCCAGCATTTT.

The sample holds one count of this clone. The V gene is TRBV5-4, the J gene TRBJ2-6, with TRBD2 as a possible D gene (5 bases). The CDR3 runs to 15 residues. CDR1 SGHNT and CDR2 YYREEE come from the germline V gene (reference sequence). V shed 4 bases and J shed 0 bases, with 8 bases lying between them. The CDR3 DNA reads as TGTGCCAGCAGCCGGGGAAACTCTGGGGCCAACGTCCTGACTTTC. As protein: CASSRGNSGANVLTF.

The V call is TRBV7-2, the J call TRBJ2-7; 10 positions agree with TRBD2. V trimming: 5 bases; J trimming: 3 bases; junction bases outside the gene matches: 7. Germline CDR1 SGHTA, CDR2 FQGNSA. CDR3 size: 15 residues. CDR3: CASSRWSGGDYEQYF. The CDR3 DNA is TGTGCCAGCAGCCGCTGGAGCGGGGGGGACTACGAGCAGTACTTC.

The chain employs TRBV7-6 and TRBJ1-4; a possible D gene is TRBD1 (5 bases). The CDR3 runs to 15 residues. The germline gives CDR1 SGHVS, CDR2 FNYEAQ. V lost 1 base and J lost 3, with 9 bases in between. The CDR3 DNA is TGTGCCAGCAGCTTAGGGCAGGGCCCTAATGAAAAACTGTTTTTT. Its protein product is CASSLGQGPNEKLFF.

This clone was seen a single time. This chain's CDR3 is CASSQVQGHTQYF. The CDR3, as DNA: TGTGCCAGCAGCCAAGTTCAGGGTCATACGCAGTATTTT. The chain employs TRBV3-1 (or the pseudogene TRBV3-2) and TRBJ2-3, with D perhaps matching TRBD1 (5 bases). The CDR3 is made up of 13 amino acids. V lost 1 base to trimming and J lost 7 bases, with 9 bases between them. The V gene's germline CDR1 is LGHDT and CDR2 YNNKEL (reference sequence).

CDR3 amino acids: CASGSGTDYNEQFF. In DNA form, the CDR3 reads TGCGCCAGCGGATCCGGGACAGACTACAATGAGCAGTTCTTC. V and J are TRBV10-1 and TRBJ2-1; 7 positions agree with TRBD1. CDR1 is WNHNN and CDR2 is SYGVQD in the germline V gene (reference sequence). Unmatched junction bases numbered 7, after V lost 8 bases and J lost 3 bases. The CDR3 runs to 14 residues.

J is TRBJ1-1 and V is TRBV10-3, with 7 nucleotides matching TRBD1. V dropped 2 bases and J dropped 1; count of bases not matched to a gene: 7. Looked up from germline, CDR1 is ENHRY and CDR2 is SYGVKD. The CDR3 extends over 16 amino acids. The CDR3 protein is CAISEPGTVANTEAFF. As DNA, the CDR3 is TGTGCCATCAGTGAGCCTGGGACAGTTGCGAACACTGAAGCTTTCTTT.

This chain uses TRBV6-5 with TRBJ2-5; D is unresolved. V was pared by 10 bases and J by 1 base, with 10 bases between. Germline V gives CDR1 MNHEY, CDR2 SVGAGI. This CDR3 contains 12 residues. The CDR3 DNA reads TGTGCCACCTTTGGCCCCCAAGAGACCCAGTACTTC. Protein: CATFGPQETQYF.

V usage is TRBV30 and J usage is TRBJ1-1; D possibly corresponds to TRBD1 (5 bases). Germline-derived CDR1 and CDR2 are GTSNPN and SVGIG (reference sequence). The CDR3 extends over 12 amino acids. Trimming cost V 2 bases and J 4 bases, with 8 bases left between them. The CDR3 coding sequence is TGTGCCTGGAGTCAGGGCGGCACTGAAGCTTTCTTT. This translates into CAWSQGGTEAFF.

This clone was recorded only once. V and J are TRBV2 and TRBJ2-5; 11 bases line up with TRBD2. Germline values: CDR1 SNHLY, CDR2 FYNNEI. V dropped 7 bases and J dropped 2; count of bases not matched to a gene: 3. The CDR3 length is 14 residues. The CDR3 DNA sequence: TGTGCCAGCATCATAGCGGGAGGGCAAGAGACCCAGTACTTC. This codes for CASIIAGGQETQYF.

The V call is TRBV6-6, the J call TRBJ1-2; the D is unclear. V shed 6 bases and J shed 5 bases, with 22 bases lying between them. CDR1 MNHNY and CDR2 SVGAGI come from the germline V gene (reference sequence). This CDR3 region has 16 residues. In DNA form, the CDR3 reads TGTGCCAGCAGCCCTCCGGTACACGGAGAAGGTTATGGCTACACCTTC. Protein: CASSPPVHGEGYGYTF.

V usage is TRBV5-4 and J usage is TRBJ2-1; tentative D call: TRBD1 (5 bases). V gave up 1 base and J gave up 1 base, with 12 bases separating them. Germline values: CDR1 SGHNT, CDR2 YYREEE (reference sequence). This CDR3 region has 16 residues. CDR3 amino acids: CASSLNLAGSYNEQFF. For the CDR3, the DNA is TGTGCCAGCAGCTTGAATCTGGCAGGGTCCTACAATGAGCAGTTCTTC.

The chain couples TRBV11-2 to TRBJ2-1; D perhaps matches TRBD2 (6 bases). The germline gives CDR1 SGHAT, CDR2 FQNNGV. Trimming pared 3 bases from V and 7 bases from J, leaving 13 bases between. The CDR3 contains 14 residues. For the CDR3, the DNA is TGTGCCAGCAGCTTTAAGCCGGGACTGAATGAGCAGTTCTTC. This sequence encodes CASSFKPGLNEQFF.